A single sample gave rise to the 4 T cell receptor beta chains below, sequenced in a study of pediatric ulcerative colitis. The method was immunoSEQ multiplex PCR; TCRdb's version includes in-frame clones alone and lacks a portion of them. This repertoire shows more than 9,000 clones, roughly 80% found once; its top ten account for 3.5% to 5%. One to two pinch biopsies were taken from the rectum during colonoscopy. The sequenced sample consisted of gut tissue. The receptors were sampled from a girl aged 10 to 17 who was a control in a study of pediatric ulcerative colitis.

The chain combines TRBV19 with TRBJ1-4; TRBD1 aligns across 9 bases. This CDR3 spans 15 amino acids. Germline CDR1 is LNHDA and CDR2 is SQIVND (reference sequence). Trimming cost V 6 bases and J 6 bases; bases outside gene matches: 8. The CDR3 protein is CASSKPRTGDEKLFF. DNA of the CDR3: TGTGCCAGTAGCAAACCTCGGACAGGGGATGAAAAACTGTTTTTT.

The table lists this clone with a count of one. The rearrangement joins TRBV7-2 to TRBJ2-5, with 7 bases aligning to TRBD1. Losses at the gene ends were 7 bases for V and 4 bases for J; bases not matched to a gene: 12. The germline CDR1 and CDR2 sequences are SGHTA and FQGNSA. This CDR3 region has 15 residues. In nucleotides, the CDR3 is TGTGCCAGCAACCCGACAGGGTATTGGGTAGAGACCCAGTACTTC. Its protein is CASNPTGYWVETQYF.

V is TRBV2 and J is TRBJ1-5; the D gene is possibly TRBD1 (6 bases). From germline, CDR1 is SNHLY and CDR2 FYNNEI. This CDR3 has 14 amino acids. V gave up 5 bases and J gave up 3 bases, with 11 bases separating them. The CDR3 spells CASSSDSLNQPQHF. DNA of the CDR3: TGTGCCAGCAGTTCGGACAGCCTCAATCAGCCCCAGCATTTT.

The chain's CDR3 is CASRQTNYGYTF. CDR3 DNA sequence: TGTGCCAGCCGACAGACAAACTATGGCTACACCTTC. This chain connects TRBV6-6 to TRBJ1-2; maybe TRBD1 (5 bases). The V end was cut by 8 bases, the J end by 2 bases, with 9 bases between. CDR1 and CDR2 (germline): MNHNY, SVGAGI (reference sequence). The CDR3 has 12 residues.